The 13 T cell receptor beta chains presented below share a single source sample, sequenced in a study of Tregs in tolerant kidney transplant recipients. Mixed chimerism was transient after nonmyeloablative marrow transplants from related graft donors. Using immunoSEQ multiplex PCR, the repertoire was profiled, and TCRdb retains in-frame clones only, with some absent. The repertoire holds 40,000 to 50,000 clones, approximately 89% seen once, with roughly 16% in the top ten. Here the sequenced sample was CD8+ T cells from blood (PBMCs), taken 12 months after the transplant. The receptor set was obtained from a human patient who received a combined kidney and bone marrow transplant. The graft donor may have contributed some T cells.

This clone was seen just once. The V call is TRBV6-1, the J call TRBJ2-5, with 9 bases fitting TRBD2. The junction had 7 bases not matched to a gene; V was cut back by 3 bases and J by 5 bases. The germline V gene encodes CDR1 MNHNS and CDR2 SASEGT. There are 15 residues in the CDR3. The CDR3 region is CASSDGLAGYETQYF. The CDR3 coding sequence is TGTGCCAGCAGTGATGGGCTAGCGGGGTATGAGACCCAGTACTTC.

V and J are TRBV11-3 and TRBJ2-7; 8 bases map to TRBD1. Germline loops: CDR1 SGHNT, CDR2 YENEEA. The CDR3 contains 15 residues. V was pared by 4 bases and J by 5 bases, with 10 bases of the junction left unmatched. CDR3 nucleotides: TGTGCCAGCAGCTCACTCAGGACAGGGTACAACGAGCAGTACTTC. It codes for CASSSLRTGYNEQYF. Full variable domain (remainder filled in from reference TRBV11-3 and TRBJ2-7): EAGVVQSPRYKIIEKKQPVAFWCNPISGHNTLYWYLQNLGQGPELLIRYENEEAVDDSQLPKDRFSAERLKGVDSTLKIQPAELGDSAVYLCASSSLRTGYNEQYFGPGTRLTVT.

The rearrangement links TRBV6-1 to TRBJ1-5, with a tentative D call TRBD1 (6 bases). Trimming stripped 5 bases from V and 6 bases from J, with 14 bases between. Germline values: CDR1 MNHNS, CDR2 SASEGT. The CDR3 runs 14 residues. The CDR3 region is CASSPQGFGQPQHF. DNA of the CDR3: TGTGCCAGCAGTCCACAGGGTTTTGGTCAGCCCCAGCATTTT.

This clone showed up just a few times. The V gene is TRBV9, the J gene TRBJ2-4, with no clear D. The CDR3 spans 15 residues. Germline CDR1 reads SGDLS; CDR2 reads YYNGEE. V gave up 0 bases and J gave up 0 bases, with 7 bases separating them. CDR3 sequence (DNA): TGTGCCAGCAGCGTAGGCGATCTAGCCAAAAACATTCAGTACTTC. Translating gives CASSVGDLAKNIQYF.

The CDR3 protein is CASSLGAGTGPANYGYTF. The CDR3 DNA reads as TGTGCCAGCAGTTTAGGGGCCGGGACAGGGCCCGCTAACTATGGCTACACCTTC. The genes are TRBV28 and TRBJ1-2, with 9 bases matching TRBD1. J lost 0 bases, V lost 2 bases, and 10 bases had no gene match. The CDR3 has 18 residues. Germline values: CDR1 MDHEN, CDR2 SYDVKM.

The chain has TRBV9 and TRBJ2-5, with a tentative D call TRBD2 (5 bases). The CDR3 extends over 15 amino acids. V was cut by 3 bases and J by 1 base, with 13 bases left in between. Germline loops: CDR1 SGDLS, CDR2 YYNGEE. The CDR3 DNA follows: TGTGCCAGCAGCGCCGGATACGAGGGCCAAGAGACCCAGTACTTC. This codes for CASSAGYEGQETQYF.

The chain joins TRBV7-2 to TRBJ2-5; D not certain. V lost 4 bases and J 1 base, leaving 10 bases between the germline ends. From germline, CDR1 is SGHTA and CDR2 FQGNSA. This CDR3 comprises 14 residues. The CDR3 region has the DNA TGTGCCAGCAGCTCGACATTCCGCCAAGAGACCCAGTACTTC. The encoded protein is CASSSTFRQETQYF.

This sequence joins TRBV5-1 and TRBJ2-7; D perhaps matches TRBD2 (6 bases). CDR1 and CDR2 from the germline V gene are SGHRS and YFSETQ. The germline V and J ends were trimmed by 2 bases and 2 bases, with 17 bases remaining between them. The CDR3 spans 16 residues. The CDR3 region has the DNA TGCGCCAGCAGCTTCCGAGGAGGGCCTGGGACCTACGAGCAGTACTTC. It specifies CASSFRGGPGTYEQYF.

The chain uses TRBV5-6 and TRBJ2-7; D is unresolved. V lost 4 bases and J lost 4, with 12 bases in between. CDR3 size: 13 residues. CDR1 is SGHDT, CDR2 YYEEEE, per germline. Written as DNA, the CDR3 is TGTGCCAGCAGCCCAACTTCCCTTTACGAGCAGTACTTC. Protein: CASSPTSLYEQYF.

This chain links TRBV5-5 with TRBJ2-5, with 7 bases identical to TRBD2. CDR1 and CDR2 from the germline V gene are SGHKS and YYEKEE (reference sequence). CDR3 size: 20 residues. Trimming at V came to 1 base and at J to 2 bases, leaving 20 bases not matched to a gene. The chain's CDR3 is CASSLIPPGKTGGVQETQYF. CDR3 nucleotide sequence: TGTGCCAGCAGCTTGATCCCCCCCGGGAAGACGGGGGGAGTGCAAGAGACCCAGTACTTC.

The J gene is TRBJ2-1, the V gene TRBV21-1; TRBD2 is the table's D call, not checked against the DNA. TRBV21-1 is a documented pseudogene. There are 18 residues in the CDR3. The CDR3: CASSIGLAGGPDYNEQFF. DNA of the CDR3: TGTGCCAGCAGCATAGGACTAGCGGGAGGGCCGGACTACAATGAGCAGTTCTTC.

V is TRBV10-2 and J is TRBJ2-7; TRBD1 matches at 10 bases. The V and J ends lost 9 bases and 2 bases, in that order; junction bases with no gene match: 1. Germline V gives CDR1 WSHSY, CDR2 SAAADI. The CDR3 is 12 residues long. This chain's CDR3 is CASGTGAYEQYF. Written as DNA, the CDR3 is TGCGCCAGTGGGACAGGGGCCTACGAGCAGTACTTC.

The rearrangement uses TRBV2 and TRBJ2-2; maybe TRBD2 (6 bases). CDR1 is SNHLY and CDR2 is FYNNEI in the germline V gene. The germline V and J ends were trimmed by 5 bases and 0 bases, with 16 bases remaining between them. The CDR3 is made up of 17 amino acids. In DNA form, the CDR3 reads TGTGCCAGCAGTATCCCCCAACTAGCCGCGAACACCGGGGAGCTGTTTTTT. It codes for CASSIPQLAANTGELFF. Full variable domain (missing parts from reference TRBV2 and TRBJ2-2): EPEVTQTPSHQVTQMGQEVILRCVPISNHLYFYWYRQILGQKVEFLVSFYNNEISEKSEIFDDQFSVERPDGSNFTLKIRSTKLEDSAMYFCASSIPQLAANTGELFFGEGSRLTVL.